This T cell receptor beta chain comes out of a study of cytomegalovirus exposure and HLA in healthy donors. General study points: Another analysis was done later, and it associated fewer than 20,000 TCR beta sequences with HLA alleles at 0.05 false discovery rate.

Primers included in the PCR were 60 Vbeta and 13 Jbeta primers. Some clones are missing from TCRdb's copy, which holds only in-frame ones; the method was immunoSEQ multiplex PCR. The sample lists some 130,000 clones; roughly 70% were seen once. As regards this clone: Its antigen is currently unknown.

The CDR3 has 15 amino acids. CDR1 and CDR2 from the germline V gene are SGHTA and FQGTGA. Trimming at V came to 1 base and at J to 4 bases, leaving 3 bases not matched to a gene. The chain is built from TRBV7-3 and TRBJ2-2; 7 bases map to TRBD1. This receptor was identified in a man in his forties in good health and CMV-seronegative. Sequenced material: PBMCs. CDR3 protein: CASSLRQGGTGELFF. For the CDR3, the DNA is TGTGCCAGCAGCTTAAGACAGGGCGGCACCGGGGAGCTGTTTTTT.